This TCR beta chain derives from a study of vaccination effects on CD4 cells after COVID-19. Study context: Two-dose vaccination with either BNT162b2 or mRNA-1273 was given to the participants.

Antigen-specific CD4+ T cells were first expanded with viral peptide pools by the ViraFEST assay and only then sequenced. Subsequent to a culture period of more than 8 days, CD4+ T cells were isolated. CDR3 length: 14 amino acids. From germline, CDR1 is LGHNA and CDR2 YNFKEQ. The V and J ends lost 4 bases and 3 bases, in that order; junction bases with no gene match: 6. Assay: immunoSEQ multiplex PCR; the TCRdb copy retains only in-frame clones and omits some. Here the sample spans fewer than 14,000 clones, 65% to 75% being singletons. This clone was picked up one time. Its antigen is still unknown. The sequence derives from a human donor who received a COVID-19 vaccine. V usage is TRBV4-2 and J usage is TRBJ2-7; 7 nucleotides align to TRBD1. Specimen: CD4+ T cells from PBMCs cultured with HCoV-229E spike peptides, collected before COVID-19 vaccination. CDR3 DNA sequence: TGTGCCAGCAGCCTCGCCGGGACAGACTACGAGCAGTACTTC. Its translation is CASSLAGTDYEQYF.